This T cell receptor beta chain is drawn from a study of cytomegalovirus exposure and HLA in healthy donors. Using immunoSEQ multiplex PCR, the repertoire was profiled, and TCRdb retains in-frame clones only, with some absent. The sample lists roughly 350,000 clones; 86% were seen once. Trimming stripped 4 bases from V and 0 bases from J, with 14 bases between. The CDR3 consists of 15 residues. Germline lookup yields CDR1 SGDLS and CDR2 YYNGEE. The chain combines TRBV9 with TRBJ2-7; maybe TRBD2 (6 bases). The TCR comes from a woman under 30 in good health and CMV-seronegative. The sequencing sample was made of PBMCs. This chain's CDR3 is CASSPRGGFSYEQYF. The CDR3 region has the DNA TGTGCCAGCAGCCCTCGGGGAGGATTCTCCTACGAGCAGTACTTC.